This is a list of T cell receptor beta chains from one sample in a study of cytomegalovirus exposure and HLA in healthy donors. Here immunoSEQ multiplex PCR was the method, and the copy in TCRdb shows in-frame clones only, minus some. The data show about 130,000 clones, 70% to 80% seen once. Material for sequencing was PBMCs. Receptors were obtained from a young man in good health and CMV-seronegative. CDR3s include the opening cysteine and the closing phenylalanine or tryptophan. The D gene is left open where the match is weak. For some rows the clone size is stated as once, few or many, or as a class when expanded; others skip it.

TRBJ1-2 . TRBV6-1 . CASSEQGRRGYTF TGTGCCAGCAGTGAACAGGGGCGTCGAGGCTACACCTTC
TRBJ2-7 . TRBV6-1 TRBD1 CASITGVSYEQYF TGTGCCAGCATAACAGGGGTTTCCTACGAGCAGTACTTC
TRBJ2-1 . TRBV18 . CASSPTERALPNYNEQFF TGTGCCAGCTCACCAACCGAGCGGGCCCTCCCCAACTACAATGAGCAGTTCTTC
TRBJ2-1 . TRBV5-1 . CASSLETSSYNEQFF TGCGCCAGCAGCTTGGAGACAAGCTCCTACAATGAGCAGTTCTTC
TRBJ1-2 once TRBV19 TRBD1 CASRMAGGGYGYTF TGTGCCAGTAGGATGGCAGGGGGCGGCTATGGCTACACCTTC
TRBJ1-5 . TRBV5-6 TRBD1 CASSLFGTGNQPQHF TGTGCCAGCAGCTTGTTCGGGACAGGCAATCAGCCCCAGCATTTT
TRBJ2-2 . TRBV7-9 . CASSLGRTGELFF TGTGCCAGCAGCTTGGGGCGCACCGGGGAGCTGTTTTTT
TRBJ2-3 . TRBV18 . CASSPSTGVGDTQYF TGTGCCAGCTCACCTTCGACGGGGGTAGGAGATACGCAGTATTTT
TRBJ2-6 . TRBV4-3 . CASSPGFFFGANVLTF TGCGCCAGCAGTCCGGGGTTTTTCTTTGGGGCCAACGTCCTGACTTTC
TRBJ1-3 . TRBV4-1 TRBD1 CASSHSRGRDSSGNTIYF TGCGCCAGCAGCCACTCTAGGGGAAGGGACAGCTCTGGAAACACCATATATTTT
TRBJ2-1 . TRBV10-1 TRBD2 CASSELIAGAGWCEQFF TGCGCCAGCAGTGAGTTAATAGCGGGAGCGGGATGGTGTGAGCAGTTCTTC
TRBJ1-3 . TRBV30 . CAWSRIGVNENTIYF TGTGCCTGGAGTCGGATAGGGGTGAATGAAAACACCATATATTTT
TRBJ2-2 . TRBV5-1 . CASSQGATGELFF TGCGCCAGCAGCCAGGGTGCTACCGGGGAGCTGTTTTTT
TRBJ1-2 . TRBV28 . CASSLPGRYGYTF TGTGCCAGCAGTTTGCCAGGGCGCTATGGCTACACCTTC
TRBJ2-1 . TRBV6-4 . CASSDSMDRPYNEQFF TGTGCCAGCAGTGACTCGATGGACAGACCCTACAATGAGCAGTTCTTC
TRBJ2-1 . TRBV5-1 TRBD2 CASSLALAGGPPNEQFF TGCGCCAGCAGCTTGGCATTGGCGGGAGGCCCACCCAATGAGCAGTTCTTC
TRBJ2-7 once TRBV27 TRBD2 CASSLASGSGHEQYF TGTGCCAGCAGTTTGGCTAGCGGGAGCGGCCACGAGCAGTACTTC
TRBJ1-4 . TRBV30 TRBD1 CAWKAQGLEKLFF TGTGCCTGGAAGGCACAGGGGCTCGAAAAACTGTTTTTT
TRBJ2-7 once TRBV6-1 . CASSNRVGEQYF TGTGCCAGCAGTAACAGGGTGGGCGAGCAGTACTTC
TRBJ2-1 . TRBV13 TRBD2 CASSYRTGTSGIYEQFF TGTGCCAGCAGCTACCGAACCGGGACTAGCGGGATCTATGAGCAGTTCTTC
TRBJ2-1 . TRBV5-1 TRBD2 CASSPGTSGNEQFF TGCGCCAGCAGCCCCGGGACTAGCGGCAATGAGCAGTTCTTC
TRBJ1-3 . TRBV9 . CASSPQAASGNTIYF TGTGCCAGCAGCCCACAGGCAGCCTCTGGAAACACCATATATTTT
TRBJ2-2 . TRBV28 . CASSLGRATGELFF TGTGCCAGCAGTTTGGGCAGGGCCACCGGGGAGCTGTTTTTT
TRBJ1-1 few TRBV15 . CATSSRDTEAFF TGTGCCACCAGCAGCAGGGACACTGAAGCTTTCTTT
TRBJ2-3 . TRBV18 TRBD2 CASSQLAGTDTQYF TGTGCCAGCTCCCAACTAGCGGGGACAGATACGCAGTATTTT
TRBJ2-3 . TRBV18 . CASSLRPPGGTDTQYF TGTGCCAGCTCACTACGGCCCCCGGGGGGCACAGATACGCAGTATTTT
TRBJ2-3 . TRBV13 TRBD1 CASSLRTGQATDTQYF TGTGCCAGCAGCCTCCGGACGGGACAGGCCACAGATACGCAGTATTTT
TRBJ2-5 . TRBV5-1 . CASVRGGRAAETQYF TGCGCCAGCGTCCGTGGGGGCAGGGCGGCGGAGACCCAGTACTTC
TRBJ2-2 few TRBV4-3 TRBD2 CASSEVGGGDTGELFF TGCGCCAGCAGCGAAGTTGGGGGAGGGGACACCGGGGAGCTGTTTTTT
TRBJ2-5 once TRBV11-2 . CASSRGETQYF TGTGCCAGCAGCCGAGGGGAGACCCAGTACTTC
TRBJ2-2 . TRBV7-9 TRBD1 CASIPTGTENTGELFF TGTGCCAGCATCCCCACCGGGACAGAAAACACCGGGGAGCTGTTTTTT
TRBJ1-2 . TRBV28 . CASSLPGDGYTF TGTGCCAGCAGTTTGCCCGGGGATGGCTACACCTTC
TRBJ2-2 . TRBV9 TRBD2 CASSTSGRYGTGELFF TGTGCCAGCAGCACGAGCGGGAGATATGGCACCGGGGAGCTGTTTTTT
TRBJ1-5 . TRBV19 . CASSFTASNQPQHF TGTGCCAGTAGTTTTACAGCTAGCAATCAGCCCCAGCATTTT
TRBJ2-7 . TRBV5-1 . CASSLEGGLNDEQYF TGCGCCAGCAGCTTGGAAGGAGGGCTGAACGACGAGCAGTACTTC
TRBJ2-1 few TRBV7-9 TRBD2 CSSSPREGGGRLNEQFF TGTTCCAGCAGCCCTCGGGAGGGGGGCGGGAGACTCAATGAGCAGTTCTTC
TRBJ1-2 . TRBV5-6 . CASSLGGRVVINGYTF TGTGCCAGCAGCTTGGGGGGCAGGGTCGTGATCAATGGCTACACCTTC
TRBJ1-2 . TRBV7-9 . CASTPTEGYGYTF TGTGCCAGCACCCCGACAGAAGGGTATGGCTACACCTTC
TRBJ2-7 . TRBV5-6 TRBD1 CASSQGQSYEQYF TGTGCCAGCAGCCAGGGACAGAGTTACGAGCAGTACTTC
TRBJ1-6 few TRBV19 . CASSLYLTGSYNSPLHF TGTGCCAGTTCCCTGTACTTAACCGGGTCCTATAATTCACCCCTCCACTTT
TRBJ1-2 . TRBV7-9 . CASSFTANYGYTF TGTGCCAGCAGCTTCACGGCTAACTATGGCTACACCTTC
TRBJ1-5 once TRBV6-5 . CASSFTGLNQPQHF TGTGCCAGCAGTTTCACAGGCTTAAATCAGCCCCAGCATTTT
TRBJ2-7 . TRBV6-5 . CASTPYRAPYEQYF TGTGCCAGTACCCCTTACAGGGCGCCGTACGAGCAGTACTTC
TRBJ2-1 . TRBV18 TRBD2 CASSKRERGNEQFF TGTGCCAGCTCAAAGCGGGAGAGAGGGAATGAGCAGTTCTTC
TRBJ2-1 . TRBV12-5 TRBD2 CASGLSGTSGNNEQFF TGTGCTAGTGGTTTGTCCGGGACTAGCGGAAACAATGAGCAGTTCTTC
TRBJ2-1 . TRBV28 TRBD2 CASSSAGVSSYNEQFF TGTGCCAGCAGTTCGGCGGGGGTTAGCTCCTACAATGAGCAGTTCTTC